Below are 20 T cell receptor beta chains sequenced from a single sample in a study of OX40 agonist ivuxolimab in advanced cancers. Measured with immunoSEQ multiplex PCR; TCRdb has only the in-frame clones, and not every one. Of some 80,000 clones listed, more than 80% are singletons. This sample comprised CD4+ or CD8+ T cells sorted from blood, obtained in a trial of the OX40 agonist ivuxolimab. The receptors stem from an adult with an advanced solid tumor such as melanoma, head and neck, liver or kidney cancer.

The V gene is TRBV2, the J gene TRBJ2-7, with D tentatively TRBD2 (6 bases). This CDR3 contains 11 residues. From germline, CDR1 is SNHLY and CDR2 FYNNEI. Here the CDR3 reads CATRRGSEQYF. The DNA for the CDR3 is TGTGCGACGAGGAGGGGAAGCGAGCAGTACTTC.

Points on this clone: A read error may be the cause here, since a much bigger clone is one base away. The chain links TRBV7-6 to TRBJ1-4, with TRBD1 matching 9 bases. Germline values: CDR1 SGHVS, CDR2 FNYEAQ. Trimming cost V 5 bases and J 7 bases; bases outside gene matches: 5. The CDR3 consists of 14 residues. This chain's CDR3 is CASSPGQGFEKLFF. In DNA, the CDR3 is TGTGCCAGCAGCCCGGGACAGGGTTTTGAAAAACTGTTTTTT.

The CDR3 sequence is CASRRGLTNSPLHF. The CDR3 DNA is TGTGCCAGTAGACGCGGGCTTACGAATTCACCCCTCCACTTT. V is TRBV19 and J is TRBJ1-6, with D unclear. CDR1 is LNHDA, CDR2 SQIVND, per germline (reference sequence). The CDR3 has 14 residues. With 6 bases removed from V and 7 bases from J, the gap between germline ends came to 13 bases.

The chain employs TRBV20-1 and TRBJ2-1; no clear D gene. CDR1 and CDR2 (germline): DFQATT, SNEGSKA (reference sequence). This CDR3 is built from 10 residues. Trimming shortened V by 6 bases and J by 4 bases, and 4 bases separated the two germline ends. The CDR3 spells CSALYNEQFF. CDR3 sequence (DNA): TGCAGTGCCCTATACAATGAGCAGTTCTTC.

The rearrangement uses TRBV28 and TRBJ2-3; no clear D. The germline CDR1 and CDR2 sequences are MDHEN and SYDVKM. There are 12 residues in the CDR3. V lost 6 bases and J lost 6, with 10 bases in between. The CDR3 is CASRLNGDTQYF. CDR3 nucleotide sequence: TGTGCCAGCAGACTAAACGGGGATACGCAGTATTTT.

The chain joins TRBV28 to TRBJ1-6, with D unclear. Looked up from germline, CDR1 is MDHEN and CDR2 is SYDVKM. V was clipped by 4 bases and J by 6 bases, with 10 bases between them. CDR3 length: 14 residues. The DNA for the CDR3 is TGTGCCAGCAGTTCCAGAAATCCTAATTCACCCCTCCACTTT. It yields the protein CASSSRNPNSPLHF.

In DNA form, the CDR3 reads TGTGCCAGCAGCCAAGATCCAGGTTTTAGGCAGTTCTTC. Amino acid sequence: CASSQDPGFRQFF. The rearrangement joins TRBV14 to TRBJ2-1; D is unresolved. This CDR3 has 13 residues. Germline loops: CDR1 SGHDN, CDR2 FVKESK. The V gene lost 0 bases and the J gene lost 12 bases, with 12 bases spanning the gap.

Only one count was recorded for this clone. CDR3 DNA: TGTGCCAGCAGCTCGGAGGTGACTCCCTCGGAGACCCAGTACTTC. It specifies CASSSEVTPSETQYF. The chain uses TRBV7-3 and TRBJ2-5; D is possibly TRBD2 (5 bases). The germline gives CDR1 SGHTA, CDR2 FQGTGA. Trimming took off 4 bases at V and 5 bases at J, with 17 bases between the two ends. The CDR3 consists of 15 residues.

This clone was detected once. V gene TRBV11-2 combines with J gene TRBJ2-3; D gene unclear. CDR1 is SGHAT, CDR2 FQNNGV, per germline. The CDR3 runs to 13 residues. The V gene lost 2 bases and the J gene lost 1 base, with 4 bases spanning the gap. The CDR3 DNA reads as TGTGCCAGCAGCTTACTTGGCACAGATACGCAGTATTTT. Amino acid sequence: CASSLLGTDTQYF.

The chain links TRBV7-2 to TRBJ2-3; perhaps TRBD1 as D (5 bases). Germline assignment: CDR1 SGHTA and CDR2 FQGNSA. The CDR3 covers 15 residues. The V end was cut by 1 base, the J end by 1 base, with 9 bases between. The CDR3 DNA sequence: TGTGCCAGCAGCTTAGAGGCCAGGGGCACAGATACGCAGTATTTT. Protein product: CASSLEARGTDTQYF.

This chain uses TRBV7-8 with TRBJ2-5; D not resolved. The CDR3 contains 13 residues. Trimming shortened V by 5 bases and J by 4 bases, and 11 bases separated the two germline ends. Germline lookup yields CDR1 SGHVS and CDR2 FQNEAQ. The CDR3, as DNA: TGTGCCAGCAGCCCACGCCAGCTAGAGACCCAGTACTTC. It is translated as CASSPRQLETQYF.

This clone was seen only a few times. The chain is built from TRBV14 and TRBJ1-1, with D possibly matching TRBD1 (6 bases). Germline loops: CDR1 SGHDN, CDR2 FVKESK. V was shortened by 1 base and J by 0 bases, with 9 bases between the two germline ends. The CDR3 runs to 15 residues. In nucleotides, the CDR3 is TGTGCCAGCAGCCAAGGACAGGCGATGAACACTGAAGCTTTCTTT. Translating gives CASSQGQAMNTEAFF.

This chain connects TRBV19 to TRBJ1-1; no reliable D call. V lost 5 bases to trimming and J lost 1 base, with 14 bases between them. The CDR3 totals 15 residues. Per germline, CDR1 LNHDA and CDR2 SQIVND (reference sequence). The CDR3 here is CASSVSSGQNTEAFF. The CDR3 DNA reads TGTGCCAGTAGTGTGTCATCTGGGCAGAACACTGAAGCTTTCTTT.

This clone was seen a few times. This chain joins TRBV30 and TRBJ2-2; D remains ambiguous. The length of the CDR3 is 12 residues. Germline CDR1 and CDR2: GTSNPN and SVGIG (reference sequence). Trimming stripped 0 bases from V and 6 bases from J, with 5 bases between. The CDR3 loop is CAWSVTAGELFF. The CDR3 DNA is TGTGCCTGGAGTGTAACTGCCGGGGAGCTGTTTTTT.

This clone was recorded once. V is TRBV13 and J is TRBJ2-2; D unclear. In germline, CDR1 is PRHDT, CDR2 FYEKMQ (reference sequence). The ends were cut back, 5 bases at V and 3 bases at J, with 7 bases in the middle. CDR3 length equals 13 residues. The CDR3 is CASSLYYTGELFF. The CDR3, as DNA: TGTGCCAGCAGCCTGTACTACACCGGGGAGCTGTTTTTT.

This clone was found a few times. V and J are TRBV5-1 and TRBJ1-1, with TRBD1 matching over 9 bases. Looked up from germline, CDR1 is SGHRS and CDR2 is YFSETQ. Trimming cost V 4 bases and J 2 bases; bases outside gene matches: 6. This CDR3 spans 15 amino acids. CDR3 sequence reads: CASSAGDRVNTEAFF. DNA of the CDR3: TGCGCCAGCAGCGCGGGGGACAGGGTTAACACTGAAGCTTTCTTT. The whole variable domain, filled in from reference TRBV5-1 and TRBJ1-1, reads KAGVTQTPRYLIKTRGQQVTLSCSPISGHRSVSWYQQTPGQGLQFLFEYFSETQRNKGNFPGRFSGRQFSNSRSEMNVSTLELGDSALYLCASSAGDRVNTEAFFGQGTRLTVV.

The J gene is TRBJ2-2, the V gene TRBV5-4; no clear D. Germline loops: CDR1 SGHNT, CDR2 YYREEE (reference sequence). This CDR3 spans 14 amino acids. Trimming removed 3 bases from V and 5 bases from J, with 11 bases in between. The DNA of the CDR3 is TGTGCCAGCAGCTCAATAACGGCAACCGGGGAGCTGTTTTTT. This translates into CASSSITATGELFF.

This clone was seen a single time. This chain uses TRBV28 with TRBJ2-1, with TRBD2 as a possible D gene (5 bases). The V end lost 5 bases, the J end lost 0 bases, and 14 bases lay between the germline ends. Germline V gene sequence: CDR1 MDHEN, CDR2 SYDVKM. The CDR3 length is 16 residues. CDR3 sequence: CASSPLLVSSYNEQFF. CDR3 DNA: TGTGCCAGCAGTCCCCTACTAGTCAGCTCCTACAATGAGCAGTTCTTC.

This chain uses TRBV28 with TRBJ1-6, with TRBD1 matching 7 bases. The V segment lost 5 bases and the J segment 4 bases; nucleotides outside the gene matches: 5. This CDR3 is 15 amino acids long. Germline-derived CDR1 and CDR2 are MDHEN and SYDVKM. Written as DNA, the CDR3 is TGTGCCAGCAGTGGGACAGCGGGATATAATTCACCCCTCCACTTT. Its protein product is CASSGTAGYNSPLHF.

The chain combines TRBV28 with TRBJ2-7; D is unresolved. Germline CDR1 MDHEN, CDR2 SYDVKM. The CDR3 loop spans 13 amino acids. Trimming removed 2 bases from V and 2 bases from J, with 7 bases in between. The CDR3 region is CASSLNTAYEQYF. The CDR3 nucleotides read TGTGCCAGCAGTTTAAATACAGCCTACGAGCAGTACTTC.